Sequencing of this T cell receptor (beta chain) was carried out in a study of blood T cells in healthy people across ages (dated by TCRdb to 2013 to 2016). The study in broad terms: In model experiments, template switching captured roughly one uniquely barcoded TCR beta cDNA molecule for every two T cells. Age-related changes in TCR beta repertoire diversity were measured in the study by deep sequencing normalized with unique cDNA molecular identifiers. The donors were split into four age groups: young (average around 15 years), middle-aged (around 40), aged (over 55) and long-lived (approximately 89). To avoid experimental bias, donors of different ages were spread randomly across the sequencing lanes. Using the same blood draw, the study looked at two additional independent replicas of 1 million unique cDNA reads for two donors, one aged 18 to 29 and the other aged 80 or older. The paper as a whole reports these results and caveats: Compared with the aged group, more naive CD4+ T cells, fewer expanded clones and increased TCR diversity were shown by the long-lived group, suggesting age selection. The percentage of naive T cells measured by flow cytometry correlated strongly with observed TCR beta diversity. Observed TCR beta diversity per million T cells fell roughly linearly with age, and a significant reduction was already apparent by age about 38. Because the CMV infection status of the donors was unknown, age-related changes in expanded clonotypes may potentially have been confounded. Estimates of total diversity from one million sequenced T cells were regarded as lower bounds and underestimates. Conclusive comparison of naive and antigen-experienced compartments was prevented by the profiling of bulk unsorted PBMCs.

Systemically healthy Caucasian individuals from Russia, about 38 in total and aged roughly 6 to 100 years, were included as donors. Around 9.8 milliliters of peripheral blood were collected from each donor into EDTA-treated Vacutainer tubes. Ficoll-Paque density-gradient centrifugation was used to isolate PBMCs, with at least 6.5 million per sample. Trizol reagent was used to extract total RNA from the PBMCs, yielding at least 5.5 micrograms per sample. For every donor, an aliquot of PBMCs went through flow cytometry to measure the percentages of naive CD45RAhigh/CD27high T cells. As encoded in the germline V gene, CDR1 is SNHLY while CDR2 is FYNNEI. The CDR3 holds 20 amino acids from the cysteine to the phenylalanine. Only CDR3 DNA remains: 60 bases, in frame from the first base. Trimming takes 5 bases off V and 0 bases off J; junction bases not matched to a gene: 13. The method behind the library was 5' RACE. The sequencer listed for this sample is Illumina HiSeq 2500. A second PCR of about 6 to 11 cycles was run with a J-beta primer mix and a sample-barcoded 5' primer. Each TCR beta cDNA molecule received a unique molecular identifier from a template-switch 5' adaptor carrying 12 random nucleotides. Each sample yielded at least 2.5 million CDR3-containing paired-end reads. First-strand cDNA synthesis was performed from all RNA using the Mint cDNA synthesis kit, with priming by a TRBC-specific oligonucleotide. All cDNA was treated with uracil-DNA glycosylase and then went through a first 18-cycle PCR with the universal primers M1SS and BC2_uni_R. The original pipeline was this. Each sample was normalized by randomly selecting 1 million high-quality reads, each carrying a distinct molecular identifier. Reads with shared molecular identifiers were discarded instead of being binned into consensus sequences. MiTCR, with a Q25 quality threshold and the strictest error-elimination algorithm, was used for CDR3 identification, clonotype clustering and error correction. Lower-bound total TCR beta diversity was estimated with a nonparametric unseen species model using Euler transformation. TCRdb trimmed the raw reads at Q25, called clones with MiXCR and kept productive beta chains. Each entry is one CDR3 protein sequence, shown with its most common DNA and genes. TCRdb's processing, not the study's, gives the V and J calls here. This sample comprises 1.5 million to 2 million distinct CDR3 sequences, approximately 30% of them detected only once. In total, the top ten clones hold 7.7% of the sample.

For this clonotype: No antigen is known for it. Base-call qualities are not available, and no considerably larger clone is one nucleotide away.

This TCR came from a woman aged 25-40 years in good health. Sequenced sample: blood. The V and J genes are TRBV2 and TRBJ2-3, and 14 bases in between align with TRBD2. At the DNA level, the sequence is TGTGCCAGCAGTTACCCGGGACTAGCGGGAGCAACTTCTAGCACAGATACGCAGTATTTT. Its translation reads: CASSYPGLAGATSSTDTQYF. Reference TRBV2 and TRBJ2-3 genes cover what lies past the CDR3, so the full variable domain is EPEVTQTPSHQVTQMGQEVILRCVPISNHLYFYWYRQILGQKVEFLVSFYNNEISEKSEIFDDQFSVERPDGSNFTLKIRSTKLEDSAMYFCASSYPGLAGATSSTDTQYFGPGTRLTVL.